The 22 T cell receptor beta chains presented below share a single source sample, sequenced in a study of OX40 agonist ivuxolimab in advanced cancers. Profiling relied on immunoSEQ multiplex PCR, and the TCRdb table lists in-frame clones only, not all of them. The repertoire holds around 87,000 clones, with 85% to 95% as singletons. The material was CD4+ or CD8+ T cells sorted from blood, obtained in a trial of the OX40 agonist ivuxolimab. The source of these receptors is an adult with an advanced solid tumor such as melanoma, head and neck, liver or kidney cancer.

The CDR3 DNA sequence: TGTGCCAGCAGTTTATTGGGCGGGGGGCCTAGCTCCTACGAGCAGTACTTC. This sequence encodes CASSLLGGGPSSYEQYF. J is TRBJ2-7 and V is TRBV27; 8 bases agree with TRBD2. From germline, CDR1 is MNHEY and CDR2 SMNVEV (reference sequence). V trimming: 1 base; J trimming: 0 bases; junction bases outside the gene matches: 8. This CDR3 has 17 amino acids.

The V call is TRBV27, the J call TRBJ2-7; 9 bases are a match to TRBD1. CDR3 length equals 17 residues. V dropped 7 bases and J dropped 2; count of bases not matched to a gene: 15. CDR1 is MNHEY, CDR2 SMNVEV, per germline (reference sequence). DNA of the CDR3: TGTGCCAGCAAGTCCAAATGGGCACAGGGGGCGGCCTACGAGCAGTACTTC. Translation gives CASKSKWAQGAAYEQYF.

This clone was recorded once. This sequence joins TRBV9 and TRBJ1-2; the D is unclear. The CDR3 is 11 residues long. Trimming left V 3 bases short and J 6 bases short, with 6 bases between. Germline loops: CDR1 SGDLS, CDR2 YYNGEE. The CDR3 sequence: CASSAYDGYTF. CDR3 nucleotide sequence: TGTGCCAGCAGCGCATACGATGGCTACACCTTC.

This clone has only one observation. The chain employs TRBV27 and TRBJ2-5; possibly TRBD1 for D (5 bases). The J call is uncertain, as TRBJ2-7 better fits the DNA end. CDR1 MNHEY and CDR2 SMNVEV come from the germline V gene (reference sequence). The CDR3 is 14 amino acids. The CDR3 sequence is CASSPRAGPYEQYF. CDR3 nucleotide sequence: TGTGCCAGCTCTCCGCGAGCAGGGCCCTACGAGCAGTACTTC.

V usage is TRBV4-2 and J usage is TRBJ2-7; D not certain. The germline CDR1 and CDR2 sequences are LGHNA and YNFKEQ. Deletions cut 5 bases from V and 3 bases from J, with 8 bases between. The CDR3 runs to 12 residues. The CDR3 protein is CASSNLGYEQYF. The CDR3 DNA reads TGTGCCAGCAGCAATCTCGGCTACGAGCAGTACTTC.

The chain carries TRBV11-2 and TRBJ1-4; D call uncertain. The germline V gene has CDR1 SGHAT and CDR2 FQNNGV. Trimming stripped 5 bases from V and 8 bases from J, with 9 bases between. The CDR3 is made up of 12 amino acids. The CDR3 is CASSKGGEKLFF. The DNA for the CDR3 is TGTGCCAGCAGCAAAGGTGGCGAAAAACTGTTTTTT.

The J gene is TRBJ2-7, the V gene TRBV5-4, with D possibly called TRBD1 or TRBD2 (6 bases each). There are 14 residues in the CDR3. With 3 bases removed from V and 7 bases from J, the gap between germline ends came to 17 bases. Germline CDR1 reads SGHNT; CDR2 reads YYREEE (reference sequence). The CDR3 loop reads CASSSGGALLEQYF. CDR3 nucleotides: TGTGCCAGCAGCTCCGGGGGCGCACTATTGGAGCAGTACTTC. The whole variable domain, remainder taken from reference TRBV5-4 and TRBJ2-7, is ETGVTQSPTHLIKTRGQQVTLRCSSQSGHNTVSWYQQALGQGPQFIFQYYREEENGRGNFPPRFSGLQFPNYSSELNVNALELDDSALYLCASSSGGALLEQYFGPGTRLTVT.

The V gene is TRBV5-1, the J gene TRBJ2-3, with a weak D call TRBD1 (5 bases). CDR3 length equals 14 residues. Germline CDR1 reads SGHRS; CDR2 reads YFSETQ. Deletions cut 1 base from V and 3 bases from J, with 9 bases between. The CDR3 is CASSLSDRTDTQYF. Here the CDR3 DNA reads TGCGCCAGCAGCTTGTCTGACAGAACAGATACGCAGTATTTT.

The V and J genes are TRBV7-2 and TRBJ1-2; possibly TRBD1 for D (6 bases). The CDR3 is 18 residues long. CDR1 SGHTA and CDR2 FQGNSA come from the germline V gene. V shed 2 bases and J shed 0 bases, with 19 bases lying between them. CDR3 protein: CASSLPRDTYLPNYGYTF. In DNA form, the CDR3 reads TGTGCCAGCAGCTTACCCCGGGACACCTATCTCCCTAACTATGGCTACACCTTC.

Here the CDR3 reads CASSYSTSGNEQFF. CDR3 sequence (DNA): TGTGCCAGCAGTTACTCGACTAGCGGCAATGAGCAGTTCTTC. The V and J genes are TRBV6-5 and TRBJ2-1; 9 bases map to TRBD2. Looked up from germline, CDR1 is MNHEY and CDR2 is SVGAGI. Trimming removed 0 bases from V and 6 bases from J; junction bases left unmatched: 0. CDR3 size: 14 residues.

This sequence joins TRBV11-2 and TRBJ1-2; the D gene is possibly TRBD1 (6 bases). Germline-derived CDR1 and CDR2 are SGHAT and FQNNGV. This CDR3 spans 13 amino acids. V lost 5 bases to trimming and J lost 4 bases, with 11 bases between them. The CDR3 DNA reads as TGTGCCAGCAGCCCAGGGGCGGGCTATGGCTACACCTTC. Residues: CASSPGAGYGYTF.

The V call is TRBV11-2, the J call TRBJ2-1; D ambiguous. The V and J ends lost 8 bases and 2 bases respectively, with 7 bases between them. CDR1 and CDR2 (germline): SGHAT, FQNNGV. CDR3 length: 12 residues. The CDR3, as DNA: TGTGCCAGCGGCAAAACCTACAATGAGCAGTTCTTC. It specifies CASGKTYNEQFF. Drawing the rest from reference TRBV11-2 and TRBJ2-1, the complete variable domain is EAGVAQSPRYKIIEKRQSVAFWCNPISGHATLYWYQQILGQGPKLLIQFQNNGVVDDSQLPKDRFSAERLKGVDSTLKIQPAKLEDSAVYLCASGKTYNEQFFGPGTRLTVL.

The J gene is TRBJ2-7, the V gene TRBV2; TRBD2 is a possible D gene (5 bases). The CDR3 length is 14 residues. Germline assignment: CDR1 SNHLY and CDR2 FYNNEI. V lost 4 bases and J lost 2, with 12 bases in between. CDR3: CASSGGISAYEQYF. The CDR3 coding sequence is TGTGCCAGCAGTGGAGGGATTTCGGCCTACGAGCAGTACTTC.

This chain uses TRBV27 with TRBJ1-1; D call uncertain. CDR1 and CDR2 (germline): MNHEY, SMNVEV (reference sequence). The CDR3 runs 15 residues. Between the trimmed V and J ends, which lost 2 bases and 0 bases, there was a span of 10 bases. CDR3 DNA sequence: TGTGCCAGCAGTTTAGGTGTTGGTTTGAACACTGAAGCTTTCTTT. This gives the protein CASSLGVGLNTEAFF.

The chain employs TRBV29-1 and TRBJ1-1; D might be TRBD1 (6 bases). Germline V gene sequence: CDR1 SQVTM, CDR2 ANQGSEA. Trimming cost V 6 bases and J 1 base, with 15 bases left between them. This CDR3 region has 14 residues. The CDR3, as DNA: TGCAGCGTACACAGGGAGGTGGGGAACACTGAAGCTTTCTTT. Its protein is CSVHREVGNTEAFF.

This chain links TRBV9 with TRBJ2-7; TRBD1 aligns across 7 bases. CDR1 and CDR2 from the germline V gene are SGDLS and YYNGEE. Trimming took 3 bases from V and 6 from J; bases not matched to a gene: 3. The CDR3 loop spans 12 amino acids. The CDR3 sequence is CASSGQGGEQYF. In DNA, the CDR3 is TGTGCCAGCAGCGGACAGGGTGGCGAGCAGTACTTC. The full variable domain, with the rest looked up from reference TRBV9 and TRBJ2-7, is DSGVTQTPKHLITATGQRVTLRCSPRSGDLSVYWYQQSLDQGLQFLIQYYNGEERAKGNILERFSAQQFPDLHSELNLSSLELGDSALYFCASSGQGGEQYFGPGTRLTVT.

V and J are TRBV6-6 and TRBJ1-5; D is unresolved. V lost 7 bases and J lost 4, with 11 bases in between. The CDR3 extends over 13 amino acids. In germline, CDR1 is MNHNY, CDR2 SVGAGI (reference sequence). The CDR3 DNA reads TGTGCCAGCACCCTAGGGATTAATCAGCCCCAGCATTTT. This translates into CASTLGINQPQHF.

V and J are TRBV30 and TRBJ2-3; 8 bases are shared with TRBD2. CDR1 and CDR2 (germline): GTSNPN, SVGIG (reference sequence). Germline trimming cut 7 bases from V and 8 bases from J; bases unmatched to any gene: 17. There are 15 residues in the CDR3. CDR3 in amino acids: CASTSGTRGSTTQYF. CDR3 in DNA: TGTGCCTCCACATCTGGGACTAGAGGGTCGACTACGCAGTATTTT.

The chain employs TRBV11-2 and TRBJ1-1, with D uncertain. Germline V gives CDR1 SGHAT, CDR2 FQNNGV. The CDR3 sequence is 13 residues long. Trimming left V 1 base short and J 1 base short, with 4 bases between. CDR3 protein: CASSLGENTEAFF. The CDR3 DNA sequence: TGTGCCAGCAGCTTAGGGGAGAACACTGAAGCTTTCTTT.

The V call is TRBV6-5, the J call TRBJ1-5; 9 nucleotides align to TRBD1. CDR1 is MNHEY, CDR2 SVGAGI, per germline. The V segment lost 4 bases and the J segment 5 bases; nucleotides outside the gene matches: 6. The CDR3 is 15 residues long. CDR3 sequence (DNA): TGTGCCAGCAGTTCCTCCGGGACAGGGTATCAGCCCCAGCATTTT. This sequence encodes CASSSSGTGYQPQHF.

The chain carries TRBV13 and TRBJ1-1; 8 bases are a match to TRBD1. Germline assignment: CDR1 PRHDT and CDR2 FYEKMQ (reference sequence). V shed 0 bases and J 4 bases; nucleotides not matched to a gene: 7. The CDR3 contains 16 residues. The CDR3 here is CASSLGWQGAVTEAFF. DNA for the CDR3: TGTGCCAGCAGCTTAGGTTGGCAGGGGGCGGTCACTGAAGCTTTCTTT.

The V call is TRBV27, the J call TRBJ2-5, with no clear D. The ends were cut back, 6 bases at V and 1 base at J, with 9 bases in the middle. This CDR3 is 13 amino acids long. Germline V gene data show CDR1 as MNHEY and CDR2 as SMNVEV (reference sequence). CDR3 DNA: TGTGCCAGCAGCCTCAACTTCCAAGAGACCCAGTACTTC. Its protein is CASSLNFQETQYF.